This TCR beta chain was obtained from a study of early T cells in non-severe SARS-CoV-2 infection (dated by TCRdb to 2020 to 2023). The study in broad terms: Because TCR sequencing relied on bulk RNA taken from unsorted whole blood, pairing of alpha and beta chains was not possible. The paper as a whole reports these results and caveats: VDJdb matching was skewed toward anti-spike CD8 responses, so virus-specific expansions were likely underestimated and private and CD4 specificities were missed.

The study was a case-control design nested within a healthcare worker cohort in London, UK, with weekly nasopharyngeal swab PCR tests and blood sampling. Between 23 and 31 March 2020, the week of the UK lockdown, healthcare workers were enrolled and then followed up weekly for as long as 16 weeks. This clonotype has at least ten counts. No antigen is known for it. The junction shows a germline mismatch at one end, possibly a read error. The CDR3 goes from the cysteine to the phenylalanine over 15 residues. Only the CDR3 region is kept as DNA, spanning 45 bases read in frame from base 1. As encoded in the germline V gene (reference sequence), CDR1 is LNHDA while CDR2 is SQIVND. The receptor library was made with 5' RACE. The instrument given in TCRdb is NextSeq 500. In the TCR library protocol, unique molecular identifiers were attached to individual cDNA molecules to correct for PCR bias and sequencing error. Sequencing covered both TCR alpha and beta chains, and within each sample the abundances of alpha and beta sequences were tightly co-correlated. The authors' analysis ran thus. Decombinator V4 was used to perform V gene, J gene and CDR3 annotation of TCR sequences. Expanded TCRs were defined as changing significantly between any two time points under a Poisson model with p below 0.0001. TCR abundances were normalised to the total number of TCRs sequenced in each sample and reported as counts per million. TRAV1-2 paired with TRAJ12, TRAJ20 or TRAJ33 defined MAIT TCRs, while TRAV10 paired with TRAJ18 defined iNKT TCRs. A search of VDJdb, accessed on 1 November 2021, was run for TCRs annotated to CMV, EBV and SARS-CoV-2, with TCRs annotated for multiple antigens excluded. TCRdb trimmed public reads at Q25 via fastp, called clones via MiXCR and kept in-frame beta chains. All rows with the same CDR3 protein become a single entry with the most common DNA and genes. TCRdb, rather than the study authors, made the V and J calls. Counted in this sample were 25,000 to 35,000 distinct CDR3 sequences; approximately 5% of them appeared once. The ten largest clones represent 5% to 6.5% of the sample.

The sequence was collected from an adult who was a healthcare worker with PCR-confirmed SARS-CoV-2 infection or an uninfected control (not recorded which). Sequenced: whole blood. The chain employs TRBV19 and TRBJ1-2; TRBD1 is a possible D gene, resting on 5 matching bases. The CDR3 reads CASGMGGVAGYGYTF. The DNA is TGTGCCAGTGGTATGGGGGGGGTAGCTGGCTATGGCTACACCTTC.